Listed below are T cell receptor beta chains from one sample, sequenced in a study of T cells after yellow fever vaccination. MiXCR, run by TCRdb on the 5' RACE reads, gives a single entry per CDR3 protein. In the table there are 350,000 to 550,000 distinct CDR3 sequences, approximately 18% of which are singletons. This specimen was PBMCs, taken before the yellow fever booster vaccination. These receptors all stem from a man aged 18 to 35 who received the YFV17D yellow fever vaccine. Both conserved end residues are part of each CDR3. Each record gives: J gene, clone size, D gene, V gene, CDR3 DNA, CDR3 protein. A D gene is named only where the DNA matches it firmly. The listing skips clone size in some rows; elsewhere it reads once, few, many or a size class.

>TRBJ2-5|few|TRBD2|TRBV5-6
TGTGCCAGCAGCAGGGTAGCGGGGGGGACCCAAGAGACCCAGTACTTC
CASSRVAGGTQETQYF
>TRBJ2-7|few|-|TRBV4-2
TGTGCCAGCAGCCAAGCCGCTACTAAAGGGGGTTCCCACCAGTACTTC
CASSQAATKGGSHQYF
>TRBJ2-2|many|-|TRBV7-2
TGTGCCAGCAGCTTAGGACAGTCGGGGGAGCTGTTTTTT
CASSLGQSGELFF
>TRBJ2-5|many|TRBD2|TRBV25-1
TGTGCCAGCAGTGACTCCAGCGGGGGGGAAGAGACCCAGTACTTC
CASSDSSGGEETQYF
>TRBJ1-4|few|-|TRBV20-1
TGCAGTGCTAGACGGAAACCCGGGACACCGGTCGAAAAACTGTTTTTT
CSARRKPGTPVEKLFF
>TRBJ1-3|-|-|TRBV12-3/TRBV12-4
TGTGCCAGCAGCCATAGACAGTTCTCTGGAAACACCATATATTTT
CASSHRQFSGNTIYF
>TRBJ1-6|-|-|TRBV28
TGTGCCAGCAAGCTTGTCAATTCACCCCTCCACTTT
CASKLVNSPLHF
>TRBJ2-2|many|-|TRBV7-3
TGTGCCAGCAGCTTTGGCGGGGGGGAGCTGTTTTTT
CASSFGGGELFF
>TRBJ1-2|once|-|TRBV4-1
TGCGCCAGCAGCCGGCCCCGGGATTATGGCTACACCTTC
CASSRPRDYGYTF
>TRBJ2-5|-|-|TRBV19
TGTGCCACCAATAGTGACACACAAGAGACCCAGTACTTC
CATNSDTQETQYF
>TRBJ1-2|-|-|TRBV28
TGTGCCAGCTCGAGAGTTGGATTCCCGACTCGTGGCTACACCTTC
CASSRVGFPTRGYTF
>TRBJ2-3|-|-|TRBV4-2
TGTGCCAGCAGCCAAGAGAGCTTCAGGACAGATACGCAGTATTTT
CASSQESFRTDTQYF
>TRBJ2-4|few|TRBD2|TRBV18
TGTGCCAGCTCACAAAAGCGGGGGGCTGTTATTCAGTACTTC
CASSQKRGAVIQYF
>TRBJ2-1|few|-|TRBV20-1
TGCAGTGCCACTAGAGGTCGTTTCGATGAGCAGTTCTTC
CSATRGRFDEQFF
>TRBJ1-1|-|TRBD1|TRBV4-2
TGTGCCAGCAGCCAAGATGCAGGGGGCAGAGAGGCTTTCTTT
CASSQDAGGREAFF
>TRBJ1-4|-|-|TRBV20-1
TGCAGTGCTAGCTCGCCTCGGAATAATGAAAAACTGTTTTTT
CSASSPRNNEKLFF